These 21 T cell receptor beta chains were sequenced from one sample in a study of cytomegalovirus exposure and HLA in healthy donors. Researchers ran the PCR with 60 Vbeta and 13 Jbeta primers. Sequencing was performed with immunoSEQ multiplex PCR; in TCRdb, only in-frame clones are kept and a portion is missing. The sample holds 140,000 or so clones; about 80% are singletons and the top ten take roughly 10%. The sample was PBMCs. These receptors originate from a woman aged 55-75 years in good health and CMV-seropositive.

The J gene is TRBJ1-4, the V gene TRBV15; D not certain. V was shortened by 4 bases and J by 8 bases, with 23 bases between the two germline ends. The CDR3 covers 17 residues. Germline loops: CDR1 LNHNV, CDR2 YYDKDF (reference sequence). CDR3 DNA: TGTGCCACCAGCAAAAACCGGGATAGAGCCCTGAACGAAAAACTGTTTTTT. Protein product: CATSKNRDRALNEKLFF.

This chain joins TRBV6-1 and TRBJ1-5, with D uncertain. CDR3 length equals 16 residues. Deletions cut 4 bases from V and 2 bases from J, with 15 bases between. Germline V gene data show CDR1 as MNHNS and CDR2 as SASEGT. The CDR3 here is CASSGGIVLGNQPQHF. Here the CDR3 DNA reads TGTGCCAGCAGTGGAGGGATAGTGCTGGGCAATCAGCCCCAGCATTTT.

V and J are TRBV30 and TRBJ1-5, with 7 bases matching TRBD1. The germline V gene has CDR1 GTSNPN and CDR2 SVGIG (reference sequence). The CDR3 totals 14 residues. Germline trimming cut 0 bases from V and 2 bases from J; bases unmatched to any gene: 1. The CDR3 bases are TGTGCCTGGAGTGTAGGGGGCCGCAATCAGCCCCAGCATTTT. This translates into CAWSVGGRNQPQHF.

This clone was seen ten or more times. V gene TRBV6-1 combines with J gene TRBJ1-4; 7 bases are shared with TRBD1. This CDR3 comprises 15 residues. Germline CDR1 and CDR2: MNHNS and SASEGT. The J segment lost 8 bases and the V segment lost 4 bases, leaving 10 bases of the junction unmatched. The CDR3 loop reads CASSGQDRVGEKLFF. The CDR3 bases are TGTGCCAGCAGTGGGCAAGACAGGGTGGGGGAAAAACTGTTTTTT.

This clone was observed a handful of times. The chain has TRBV6-5 and TRBJ1-6; 10 bases match TRBD1. This CDR3 comprises 15 residues. V lost 5 bases to trimming and J lost 10 bases; unmatched junction nucleotides: 8. The germline CDR1 and CDR2 sequences are MNHEY and SVGAGI. The CDR3, as DNA: TGTGCCAGCAGTGGACCGGGACAGGGGACCTCACCCCTCCACTTT. As protein: CASSGPGQGTSPLHF.

The rearrangement joins TRBV5-5 to TRBJ2-5; 11 bases line up with TRBD1. CDR3 length equals 16 residues. The V and J ends lost 4 bases and 5 bases, in that order; junction bases with no gene match: 10. Germline V lookup: CDR1 SGHKS, CDR2 YYEKEE (reference sequence). CDR3 protein: CASSLWDRGGLETQYF. The CDR3 DNA follows: TGTGCCAGCAGCCTATGGGACAGGGGGGGTTTGGAGACCCAGTACTTC. Based on the CDR3 plus reference TRBV5-5 and TRBJ2-5, the full variable domain is DAGVTQSPTHLIKTRGQQVTLRCSPISGHKSVSWYQQVLGQGPQFIFQYYEKEERGRGNFPDRFSARQFPNYSSELNVNALLLGDSALYLCASSLWDRGGLETQYFGPGTRLLVL.

This clone was observed a handful of times. The gene calls are TRBV30 and TRBJ1-1; D ambiguous. The V end lost 4 bases, the J end lost 6 bases, and 3 bases lay between the germline ends. The CDR3 length is 9 residues. Germline CDR1 reads GTSNPN; CDR2 reads SVGIG (reference sequence). CDR3 in DNA: TGTGCCTGGACAGCTGAAGCTTTCTTT. Protein sequence: CAWTAEAFF.

The chain combines TRBV4-3 with TRBJ2-1, with TRBD1 identical over 8 bases. Per germline, CDR1 LGHNA and CDR2 YSLEER. The junction had 9 bases not matched to a gene; V was cut back by 3 bases and J by 8 bases. The CDR3 loop spans 15 amino acids. The CDR3 DNA is TGCGCCAGCAGCCAGGCAGGGGGCGCAGTGTATGAGCAGTTCTTC. It specifies CASSQAGGAVYEQFF.

The rearrangement uses TRBV4-1 and TRBJ2-5; D is unresolved. The J call may be incorrect, as the DNA end agrees better with TRBJ2-7. Germline-derived CDR1 and CDR2 are MGHRA and YSYEKL. The CDR3 has 12 residues. The CDR3 protein is CASSQEASEQYF. In DNA form, the CDR3 reads TGCGCCAGCAGCCAAGAGGCTAGCGAGCAGTACTTC.

The genes are TRBV9 and TRBJ2-7; TRBD1 aligns across 9 bases. The CDR3 loop spans 14 amino acids. The germline CDR1 and CDR2 sequences are SGDLS and YYNGEE. V shed 3 bases and J 5 bases; nucleotides not matched to a gene: 6. This CDR3 reads CASSAAGQGHEQYF. DNA of the CDR3: TGTGCCAGCAGCGCCGCGGGACAGGGACACGAGCAGTACTTC.

This rearrangement joins TRBV7-2 to TRBJ1-2, with a possible D match to TRBD1 (6 bases). Germline lookup yields CDR1 SGHTA and CDR2 FQGNSA. Trimming took off 1 base at V and 4 bases at J, with 13 bases between the two ends. This CDR3 comprises 15 residues. In DNA, the CDR3 is TGTGCCAGCAGCTTAGGGGGGACCAGGGGCTATGGCTACACCTTC. Its translation: CASSLGGTRGYGYTF.

The V gene is TRBV10-3, the J gene TRBJ2-2, with D unresolved. V dropped 0 bases and J dropped 8 bases, with 7 bases sitting between them. This CDR3 is 13 amino acids long. Germline CDR1 reads ENHRY; CDR2 reads SYGVKD. CDR3 coding DNA: TGTGCCATCAGTGAGTCGTCTAATGGGGAGCTGTTTTTT. Amino acid sequence: CAISESSNGELFF.

The chain joins TRBV28 to TRBJ1-4; 8 bases line up with TRBD1. V was pared by 6 bases and J by 7 bases, with 7 bases of the junction left unmatched. In germline, CDR1 is MDHEN, CDR2 SYDVKM. This CDR3 is 14 amino acids long. The CDR3 here is CASSLSGGSEKLFF. In nucleotides, the CDR3 is TGTGCCAGCAGCCTCTCAGGGGGCTCTGAAAAACTGTTTTTT.

As regards this clone: One end of the junction varies from germline; a read error may be responsible. This chain uses TRBV18 with TRBJ1-2; 7 bases map to TRBD1. There are 13 residues in the CDR3. Germline-derived CDR1 and CDR2 are KGHSH and LQKENI. CDR3 bases: TGTGCCGGCTCACCTCAAGGGGGCGCTGGCTACACCTTC. This translates into CAGSPQGGAGYTF.

V and J are TRBV4-3 and TRBJ2-2; D unresolved. V gave up 1 base and J gave up 4 bases, with 7 bases separating them. This CDR3 is 14 amino acids long. Germline CDR1 and CDR2: LGHNA and YSLEER. The CDR3 sequence: CASSQVSGTGELFF. The DNA for the CDR3 is TGCGCCAGCAGCCAAGTCTCCGGCACCGGGGAGCTGTTTTTT.

J is TRBJ2-1 and V is TRBV2; 8 bases agree with TRBD2. Germline V CDR1 and CDR2: SNHLY, FYNNEI. The CDR3 length is 15 residues. The junction had 9 bases not matched to a gene; V was cut back by 3 bases and J by 8 bases. Here the CDR3 DNA reads TGTGCCAGCAGTGACGGCGGGAGGAGTAGCTATGAGCAGTTCTTC. Protein sequence: CASSDGGRSSYEQFF.

The CDR3, as DNA: TGCAGCGTCGGGGGACAGGGAGCCAATCAGCCCCAGCATTTT. Its translation: CSVGGQGANQPQHF. The chain links TRBV29-1 to TRBJ1-5, with 9 bases matching TRBD1. The CDR3 totals 14 residues. Germline CDR1 SQVTM, CDR2 ANQGSEA. Unmatched junction bases numbered 6, after V lost 6 bases and J lost 3 bases.

V and J are TRBV5-6 and TRBJ2-3; TRBD1 matches 8 bases. Germline V gives CDR1 SGHDT, CDR2 YYEEEE. V dropped 4 bases and J dropped 3; count of bases not matched to a gene: 7. The CDR3 loop spans 15 amino acids. This chain's CDR3 is CASSLTGGGTDTQYF. Here the CDR3 DNA reads TGTGCCAGCAGCCTCACAGGGGGAGGAACAGATACGCAGTATTTT.

The CDR3 spells CASSGGGSGTYGYTF. DNA for the CDR3: TGTGCCAGCAGCGGCGGGGGTAGCGGAACCTATGGCTACACCTTC. This sequence joins TRBV9 and TRBJ1-2; tentative D call: TRBD1 (5 bases). V shed 3 bases and J shed 4 bases, with 16 bases lying between them. CDR1 and CDR2 from the germline V gene are SGDLS and YYNGEE. This CDR3 contains 15 residues.

The J gene is TRBJ2-3, the V gene TRBV28; TRBD2 aligns across 9 bases. V gave up 2 bases and J gave up 11 bases; unmatched junction bases: 2. This CDR3 contains 12 residues. Germline V gene data show CDR1 as MDHEN and CDR2 as SYDVKM. The CDR3 is CASSLQTSGQYF. In DNA, the CDR3 is TGTGCCAGCAGTTTACAGACTAGCGGGCAGTATTTT.

V and J are TRBV7-3 and TRBJ2-1; 12 bases match TRBD2. The CDR3 spans 16 residues. CDR1 and CDR2 from the germline V gene are SGHTA and FQGTGA. The trim removed 5 bases at V and 5 bases at J, leaving 7 bases unmatched. CDR3 nucleotides: TGTGCCAGCAGCCTACTAGCGGGGGGACCCAACAATGAGCAGTTCTTC. This sequence encodes CASSLLAGGPNNEQFF.